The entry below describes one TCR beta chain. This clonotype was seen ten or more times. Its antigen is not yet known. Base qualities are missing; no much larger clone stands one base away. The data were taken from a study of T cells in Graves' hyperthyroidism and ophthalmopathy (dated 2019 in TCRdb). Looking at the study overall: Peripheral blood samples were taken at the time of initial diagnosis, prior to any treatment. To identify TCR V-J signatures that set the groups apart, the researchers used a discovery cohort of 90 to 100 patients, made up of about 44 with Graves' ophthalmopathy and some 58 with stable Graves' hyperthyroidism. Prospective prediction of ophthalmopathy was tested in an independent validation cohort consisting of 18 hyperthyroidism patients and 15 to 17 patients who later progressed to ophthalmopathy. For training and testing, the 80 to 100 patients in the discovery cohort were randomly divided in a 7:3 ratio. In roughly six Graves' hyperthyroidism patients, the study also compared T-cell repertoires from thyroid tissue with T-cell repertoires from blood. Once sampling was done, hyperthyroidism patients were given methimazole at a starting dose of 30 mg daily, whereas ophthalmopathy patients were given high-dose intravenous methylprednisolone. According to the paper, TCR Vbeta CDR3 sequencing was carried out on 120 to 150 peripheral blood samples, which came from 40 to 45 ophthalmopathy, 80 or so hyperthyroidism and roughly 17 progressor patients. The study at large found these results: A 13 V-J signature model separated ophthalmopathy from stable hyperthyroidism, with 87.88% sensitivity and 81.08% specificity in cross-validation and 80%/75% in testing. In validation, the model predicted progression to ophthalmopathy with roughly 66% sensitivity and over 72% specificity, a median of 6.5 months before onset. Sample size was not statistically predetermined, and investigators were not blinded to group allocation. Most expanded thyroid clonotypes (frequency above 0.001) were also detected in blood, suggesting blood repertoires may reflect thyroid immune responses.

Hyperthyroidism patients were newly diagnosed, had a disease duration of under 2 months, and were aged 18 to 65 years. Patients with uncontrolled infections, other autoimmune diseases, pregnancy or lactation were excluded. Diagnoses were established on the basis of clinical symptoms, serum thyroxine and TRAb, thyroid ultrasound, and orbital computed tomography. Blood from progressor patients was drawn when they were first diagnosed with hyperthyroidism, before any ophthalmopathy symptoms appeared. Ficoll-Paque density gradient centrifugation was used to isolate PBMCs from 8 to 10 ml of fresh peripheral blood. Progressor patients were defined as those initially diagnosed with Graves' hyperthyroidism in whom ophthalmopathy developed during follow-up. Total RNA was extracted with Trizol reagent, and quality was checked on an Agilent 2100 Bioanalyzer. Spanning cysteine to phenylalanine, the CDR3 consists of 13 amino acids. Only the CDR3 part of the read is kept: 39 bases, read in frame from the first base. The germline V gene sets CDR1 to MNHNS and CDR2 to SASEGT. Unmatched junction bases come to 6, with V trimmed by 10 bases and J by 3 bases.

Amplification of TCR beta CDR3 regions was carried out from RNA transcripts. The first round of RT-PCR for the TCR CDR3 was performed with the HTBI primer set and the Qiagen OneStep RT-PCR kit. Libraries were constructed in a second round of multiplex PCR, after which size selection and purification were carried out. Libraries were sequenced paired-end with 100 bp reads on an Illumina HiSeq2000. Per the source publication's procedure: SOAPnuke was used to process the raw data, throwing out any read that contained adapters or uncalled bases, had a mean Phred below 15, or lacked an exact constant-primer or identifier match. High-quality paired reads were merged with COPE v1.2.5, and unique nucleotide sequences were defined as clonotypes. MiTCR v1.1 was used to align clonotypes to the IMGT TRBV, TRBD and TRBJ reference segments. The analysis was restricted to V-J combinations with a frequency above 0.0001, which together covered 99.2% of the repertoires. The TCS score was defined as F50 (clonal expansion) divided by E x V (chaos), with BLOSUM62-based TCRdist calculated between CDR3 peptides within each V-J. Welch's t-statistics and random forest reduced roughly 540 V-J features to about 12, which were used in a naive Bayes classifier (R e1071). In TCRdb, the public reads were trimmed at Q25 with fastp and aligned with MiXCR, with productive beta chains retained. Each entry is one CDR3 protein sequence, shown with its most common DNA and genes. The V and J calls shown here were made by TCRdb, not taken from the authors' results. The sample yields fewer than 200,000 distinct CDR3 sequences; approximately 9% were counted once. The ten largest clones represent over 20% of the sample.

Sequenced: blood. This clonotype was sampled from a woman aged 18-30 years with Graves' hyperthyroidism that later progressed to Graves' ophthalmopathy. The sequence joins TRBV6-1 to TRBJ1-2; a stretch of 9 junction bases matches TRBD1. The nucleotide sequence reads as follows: TGTGCCACACGTCGGGACAGGGACTATGGCTACACCTTC. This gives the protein CATRRDRDYGYTF.